This passage covers 23 T cell receptor beta chains from one sample sequenced in a study of technical replicates of blood from four donors. TCRdb's copy holds only in-frame clones and misses some; the assay was immunoSEQ multiplex PCR. The repertoire consists of under 75,000 clones, with over 85% occurring once and the leading ten covering 0.39%. The sequenced material came from T cells isolated from PBMCs. These receptors were collected from a human donor in good health.

The V and J genes are TRBV7-8 and TRBJ2-2; D may be TRBD1 (6 bases). CDR1 and CDR2 from the germline V gene are SGHVS and FQNEAQ. The CDR3 consists of 18 residues. Trimming removed 7 bases from V and 4 bases from J, with 25 bases in between. CDR3 sequence reads: CASKGLLFLGGPTGELFF. CDR3 coding DNA: TGTGCCAGCAAGGGCCTCTTATTTTTAGGGGGACCCACCGGGGAGCTGTTTTTT.

The chain is built from TRBV6-4 and TRBJ2-1, with 14 bases fitting TRBD2. This CDR3 has 15 amino acids. V lost 6 bases and J lost 4; bases outside the gene matches: 2. Germline V gene lookup returns CDR1 MRHNA and CDR2 SNTAGT. The CDR3 here is CASSGLAGGYNEQFF. CDR3 nucleotide sequence: TGTGCCAGCAGCGGACTAGCGGGAGGTTACAATGAGCAGTTCTTC.

This clone came up once. The V gene is TRBV6-1, the J gene TRBJ1-2, with a weak D call TRBD1 (5 bases). The CDR3 runs 11 residues. Trimming removed 8 bases at V and 2 bases at J, with 6 bases between. Germline CDR1 reads MNHNS; CDR2 reads SASEGT. In nucleotides, the CDR3 is TGTGCCAGCGGGGCAAACTATGGCTACACCTTC. Its translation: CASGANYGYTF.

J is TRBJ1-5 and V is TRBV7-2; the D is unclear. Trimming took off 5 bases at V and 3 bases at J, with 11 bases between the two ends. This CDR3 spans 14 amino acids. Germline V lookup: CDR1 SGHTA, CDR2 FQGNSA. CDR3 amino acids: CASSAQSLNQPQHF. For the CDR3, the DNA is TGTGCCAGCAGCGCACAGAGCCTCAATCAGCCCCAGCATTTT.

The chain links TRBV27 to TRBJ1-5; D ambiguous. The V and J ends lost 0 bases and 6 bases respectively, with 6 bases between them. The germline CDR1 and CDR2 sequences are MNHEY and SMNVEV (reference sequence). The CDR3 sequence is 13 residues long. The CDR3 region has the DNA TGTGCCAGCAGTTTATCGTGGGCTCAGCCCCAGCATTTT. The encoded protein is CASSLSWAQPQHF.

The genes are TRBV6-5 and TRBJ1-1; D is uncertain. The V and J ends lost 4 bases and 2 bases respectively, with 5 bases between them. Germline CDR1 reads MNHEY; CDR2 reads SVGAGI. The CDR3 totals 12 residues. The chain's CDR3 is CASSSVNTEAFF. CDR3 nucleotides: TGTGCCAGCAGTTCGGTCAACACTGAAGCTTTCTTT.

This chain links TRBV10-3 with TRBJ2-1; 12 positions match TRBD2. The V and J ends lost 6 bases and 7 bases, in that order; junction bases with no gene match: 7. Germline values: CDR1 ENHRY, CDR2 SYGVKD. The CDR3 extends over 15 amino acids. The CDR3 loop reads CAISLLAGGRNEQFF. Here the CDR3 DNA reads TGTGCCATCAGCTTACTAGCGGGAGGAAGAAATGAGCAGTTCTTC.

The chain employs TRBV5-1 and TRBJ1-1; a weak D match, TRBD1 (6 bases). Germline CDR1 SGHRS, CDR2 YFSETQ. The CDR3 covers 14 residues. Between the trimmed V and J ends, which lost 0 bases and 7 bases, there was a span of 13 bases. The CDR3 sequence is CASSLEGGRHEAFF. CDR3 bases: TGCGCCAGCAGCTTGGAGGGGGGGCGCCATGAAGCTTTCTTT.

The rearrangement joins TRBV6-6 to TRBJ2-2; D gene unclear. The V gene lost 2 bases and the J gene lost 4 bases, with 5 bases spanning the gap. Germline V gene data show CDR1 as MNHNY and CDR2 as SVGAGI (reference sequence). The CDR3 has 13 amino acids. The CDR3 sequence is CASSYTGTGELFF. The CDR3 bases are TGTGCCAGCAGTTACACGGGCACCGGGGAGCTGTTTTTT.

The chain links TRBV28 to TRBJ2-1; D might be TRBD2 (6 bases). V gave up 3 bases and J gave up 5 bases, with 14 bases separating them. Germline-derived CDR1 and CDR2 are MDHEN and SYDVKM. The CDR3 consists of 15 residues. The chain's CDR3 is CASSLAGLANNEQFF. CDR3 nucleotide sequence: TGTGCCAGCAGTTTGGCGGGACTGGCGAACAATGAGCAGTTCTTC.

The chain couples TRBV10-3 to TRBJ2-3, with 10 bases matching TRBD1. V lost 7 bases, J lost 7 bases, and 5 bases stayed unmatched. CDR1 is ENHRY and CDR2 is SYGVKD in the germline V gene. This CDR3 is built from 13 residues. The CDR3 region is CAITWDRGNTQYF. In DNA form, the CDR3 reads TGTGCCATCACATGGGACAGGGGAAATACGCAGTATTTT.

The chain employs TRBV19 and TRBJ1-5; TRBD1 is a possible D gene (6 bases). The CDR3 has 13 amino acids. Trimming stripped 8 bases from V and 3 bases from J, with 11 bases between. CDR1 is LNHDA, CDR2 SQIVND, per germline (reference sequence). The CDR3 protein is CASATGFNQPQHF. DNA for the CDR3: TGTGCCAGTGCGACAGGATTCAATCAGCCCCAGCATTTT.

This chain links TRBV7-3 with TRBJ1-1; 11 nucleotides line up with TRBD1. With V trimmed by 5 bases and J by 8 bases, 7 bases remained unmatched. Looked up from germline, CDR1 is SGHTA and CDR2 is FQGTGA. The CDR3 loop spans 14 amino acids. The CDR3 protein is CASSTSGTGGEAFF. The CDR3 DNA reads as TGTGCCAGCAGCACTTCCGGGACAGGGGGGGAAGCTTTCTTT.

The gene calls are TRBV7-2 and TRBJ1-5; D uncertain. Germline loops: CDR1 SGHTA, CDR2 FQGNSA. Trimming cost V 8 bases and J 2 bases, with 16 bases left between them. CDR3 length equals 15 residues. CDR3 DNA sequence: TGTGCCAGCCGGACTATCGAAACGGGCAATCAGCCCCAGCATTTT. It specifies CASRTIETGNQPQHF.

The rearrangement joins TRBV7-9 to TRBJ1-2; D uncertain. Between the trimmed V and J ends, which lost 2 bases and 3 bases, there was a span of 4 bases. Germline values: CDR1 SEHNR, CDR2 FQNEAQ (reference sequence). CDR3 length: 12 amino acids. In DNA, the CDR3 is TGTGCCAGCAGCTTACAGGACTATGGCTACACCTTC. It is translated as CASSLQDYGYTF.

The rearrangement uses TRBV7-9 and TRBJ2-7; 7 nucleotides align to TRBD2. The CDR3 loop spans 14 amino acids. Germline V gene data show CDR1 as SEHNR and CDR2 as FQNEAQ (reference sequence). With V trimmed by 5 bases and J by 4 bases, 8 bases remained unmatched. The CDR3 DNA sequence: TGTGCCAGCAGCCCGCGGGAGACGGATTACGAGCAGTACTTC. Translation: CASSPRETDYEQYF.

This chain uses TRBV19 with TRBJ2-7, with TRBD1 matching over 9 bases. Germline V CDR1 and CDR2: LNHDA, SQIVND (reference sequence). V shed 10 bases, J shed 2 bases, and the junction held 9 bases outside the gene matches. The CDR3 sequence is 14 residues long. CDR3 nucleotides: TGTGCCACCCGAGGACAGGGGAGGGCCTACGAGCAGTACTTC. Translation gives CATRGQGRAYEQYF.

The chain employs TRBV28 and TRBJ1-2, with a weak D call TRBD1 (6 bases). This CDR3 has 16 residues. V gave up 5 bases and J gave up 3 bases, with 19 bases separating them. Germline CDR1 MDHEN, CDR2 SYDVKM. CDR3 coding DNA: TGTGCCAGCAGTCCCCGCGGGGGGCGAAGGGACTATGGCTACACCTTC. Amino acid sequence: CASSPRGGRRDYGYTF.

The rearrangement joins TRBV5-1 to TRBJ2-1; 10 nucleotides match TRBD2. Germline assignment: CDR1 SGHRS and CDR2 YFSETQ. This CDR3 contains 14 residues. Trimming took 1 base from V and 12 from J; bases not matched to a gene: 7. The CDR3 protein is CASSLTASGSWQFF. The CDR3 DNA follows: TGCGCCAGCAGCTTGACGGCTAGCGGGAGTTGGCAGTTCTTC.

The CDR3 is CAISTGGGYTF. In nucleotides, the CDR3 is TGTGCCATCTCAACAGGGGGGGGCTACACCTTC. This sequence joins TRBV10-3 and TRBJ1-2; TRBD1 agrees at 8 bases. J was trimmed by 8 bases and V by 8 bases; bases with no gene match: 4. This CDR3 comprises 11 residues. The germline gives CDR1 ENHRY, CDR2 SYGVKD.

The CDR3 region is CASSTGDSEAFF. CDR3 in DNA: TGTGCCAGCAGCACTGGAGACAGTGAAGCTTTCTTT. The V gene is TRBV9, the J gene TRBJ1-1; maybe TRBD1 (5 bases). V dropped 4 bases and J dropped 7 bases, with 11 bases sitting between them. There are 12 residues in the CDR3. Germline loops: CDR1 SGDLS, CDR2 YYNGEE.

The CDR3 region has the DNA TGTGCCAGCAGCCTTGACAGAGCCTATGGCTACACCTTC. Translation: CASSLDRAYGYTF. The chain employs TRBV5-4 and TRBJ1-2; maybe TRBD1 (5 bases). The CDR3 spans 13 residues. Germline-derived CDR1 and CDR2 are SGHNT and YYREEE (reference sequence). Trimming took off 4 bases at V and 4 bases at J, with 11 bases between the two ends.

This sequence joins TRBV11-3 and TRBJ2-1, with unresolved D. CDR3 length: 14 amino acids. Trimming removed 3 bases from V and 2 bases from J, with 8 bases in between. Germline CDR1 reads SGHNT; CDR2 reads YENEEA. CDR3 residues: CASSFTTAYNEQFF. As DNA, the CDR3 is TGTGCCAGCAGCTTCACAACAGCCTACAATGAGCAGTTCTTC.